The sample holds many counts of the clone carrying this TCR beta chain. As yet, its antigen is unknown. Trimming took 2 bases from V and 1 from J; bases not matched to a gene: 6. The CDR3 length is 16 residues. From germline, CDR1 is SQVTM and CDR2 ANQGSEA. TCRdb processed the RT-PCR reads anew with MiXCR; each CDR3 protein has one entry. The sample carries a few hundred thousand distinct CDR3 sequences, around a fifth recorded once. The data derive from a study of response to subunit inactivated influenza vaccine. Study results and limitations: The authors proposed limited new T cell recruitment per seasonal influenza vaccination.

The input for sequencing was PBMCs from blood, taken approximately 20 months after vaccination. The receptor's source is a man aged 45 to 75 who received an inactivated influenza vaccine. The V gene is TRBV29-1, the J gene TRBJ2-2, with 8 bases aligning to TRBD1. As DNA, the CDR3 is TGCAGCGTTGAAAAAAGAGGGACAGGGAACACCGGGGAGCTGTTTTTT. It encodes CSVEKRGTGNTGELFF.